This TCR beta chain is drawn from a study of identifying expanded T cells in peripheral blood. General study results and limits: Technical replicates showed approximately 1.2 changed clones; two weeks about 16; four weeks 19. Across healthy donors, higher total template counts meant significantly greater approximately two-week count variance.

Germline V lookup: CDR1 SGHTA, CDR2 FQGNSA. V dropped 4 bases and J dropped 3 bases, with 16 bases sitting between them. This CDR3 region has 15 residues. Produced via immunoSEQ multiplex PCR; TCRdb's table is partial and in-frame only. The sample consists of around 84,000 clones, 70% to 90% of them appearing once. About this clone itself: The antigen is not known.

The sequencing input was blood. The TCR comes from a person aged 18 to 75 in good health. This chain links TRBV7-2 with TRBJ2-7; maybe TRBD1 (6 bases). In nucleotides, the CDR3 is TGTGCCAGCAGCTCGACGACAGGTCCGAACTACGAGCAGTACTTC. This encodes CASSSTTGPNYEQYF. The full variable domain, completed using reference TRBV7-2 and TRBJ2-7, is GAGVSQSPSNKVTEKGKDVELRCDPISGHTALYWYRQSLGQGLEFLIYFQGNSAPDKSGLPSDRFSAERTGGSVSTLTIQRTQQEDSAVYLCASSSTTGPNYEQYFGPGTRLTVT.